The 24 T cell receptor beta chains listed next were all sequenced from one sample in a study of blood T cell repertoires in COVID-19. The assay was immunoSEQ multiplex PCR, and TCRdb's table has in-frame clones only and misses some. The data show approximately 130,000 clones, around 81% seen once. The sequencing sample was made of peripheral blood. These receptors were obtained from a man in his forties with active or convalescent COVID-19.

CDR3 sequence reads: CASSYAGLAYEQYF. DNA of the CDR3: TGTGCCAGCAGTTACGCAGGGTTGGCCTACGAGCAGTACTTC. V gene TRBV6-5 combines with J gene TRBJ2-7, with D tentatively TRBD1 (5 bases). Germline V CDR1 and CDR2: MNHEY, SVGAGI. V lost 2 bases and J lost 2, with 10 bases in between. This CDR3 has 14 residues.

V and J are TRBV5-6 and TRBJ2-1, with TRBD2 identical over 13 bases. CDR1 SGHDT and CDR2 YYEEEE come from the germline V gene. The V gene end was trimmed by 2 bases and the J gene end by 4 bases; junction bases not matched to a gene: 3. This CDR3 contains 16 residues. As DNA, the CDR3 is TGTGCCAGCAGCTTAGGACTAGCGGGGGTTTACAATGAGCAGTTCTTC. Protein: CASSLGLAGVYNEQFF.

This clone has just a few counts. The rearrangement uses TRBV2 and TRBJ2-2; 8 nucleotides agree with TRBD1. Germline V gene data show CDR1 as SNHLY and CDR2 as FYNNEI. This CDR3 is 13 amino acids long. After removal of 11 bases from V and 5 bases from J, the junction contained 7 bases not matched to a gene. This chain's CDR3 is CAGRDRPTGELFF. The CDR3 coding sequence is TGTGCCGGTAGGGACAGGCCGACCGGGGAGCTGTTTTTT. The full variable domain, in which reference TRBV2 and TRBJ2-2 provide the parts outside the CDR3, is EPEVTQTPSHQVTQMGQEVILRCVPISNHLYFYWYRQILGQKVEFLVSFYNNEISEKSEIFDDQFSVERPDGSNFTLKIRSTKLEDSAMYFCAGRDRPTGELFFGEGSRLTVL.

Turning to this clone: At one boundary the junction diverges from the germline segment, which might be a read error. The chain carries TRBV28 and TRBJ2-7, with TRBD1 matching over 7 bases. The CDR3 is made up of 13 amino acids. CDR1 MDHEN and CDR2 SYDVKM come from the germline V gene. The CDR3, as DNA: TGTGCCAACAGTTTGGGACAGTCCTACGAGCAGTACTTC. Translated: CANSLGQSYEQYF.

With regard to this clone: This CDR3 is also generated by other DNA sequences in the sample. The CDR3 reads CASRTPGGNYGYTF. The CDR3 bases are TGTGCCAGCAGAACCCCGGGTGGGAACTATGGCTACACCTTC. The J gene is TRBJ1-2, the V gene TRBV6-5; D not resolved. CDR1 is MNHEY and CDR2 is SVGAGI in the germline V gene. The CDR3 is 14 amino acids. V shed 6 bases and J shed 2 bases, with 13 bases lying between them.

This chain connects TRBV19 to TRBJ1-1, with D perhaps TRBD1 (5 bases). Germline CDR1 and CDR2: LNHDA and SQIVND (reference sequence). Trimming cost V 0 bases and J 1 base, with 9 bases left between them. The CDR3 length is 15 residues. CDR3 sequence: CASSIDVGANTEAFF. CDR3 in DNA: TGTGCCAGTAGTATAGATGTTGGGGCGAACACTGAAGCTTTCTTT.

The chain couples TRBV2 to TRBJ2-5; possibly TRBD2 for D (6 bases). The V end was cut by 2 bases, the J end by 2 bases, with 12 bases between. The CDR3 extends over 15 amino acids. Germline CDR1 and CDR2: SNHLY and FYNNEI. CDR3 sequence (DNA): TGTGCCAGCAGTGAATTGTCTAGCGAGCAAGAGACCCAGTACTTC. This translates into CASSELSSEQETQYF. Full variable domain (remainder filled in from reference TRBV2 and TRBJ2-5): EPEVTQTPSHQVTQMGQEVILRCVPISNHLYFYWYRQILGQKVEFLVSFYNNEISEKSEIFDDQFSVERPDGSNFTLKIRSTKLEDSAMYFCASSELSSEQETQYFGPGTRLLVL.

The CDR3, as DNA: TGTGCCAGCAGTTTAGCCGGGAATCAGCCCCAGCATTTT. Its protein is CASSLAGNQPQHF. The chain is built from TRBV12-3 or TRBV12-4 and TRBJ1-5; D remains unclear. Between the trimmed V and J ends, which lost 0 bases and 4 bases, there was a span of 4 bases. The CDR3 consists of 13 residues.

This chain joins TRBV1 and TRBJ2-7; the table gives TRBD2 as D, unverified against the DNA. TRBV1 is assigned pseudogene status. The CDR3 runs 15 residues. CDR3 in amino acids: CTSYSGGRSSYEQYF. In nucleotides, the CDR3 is TGCACCAGCTATAGCGGGGGGCGGAGCTCCTACGAGCAGTACTTC.

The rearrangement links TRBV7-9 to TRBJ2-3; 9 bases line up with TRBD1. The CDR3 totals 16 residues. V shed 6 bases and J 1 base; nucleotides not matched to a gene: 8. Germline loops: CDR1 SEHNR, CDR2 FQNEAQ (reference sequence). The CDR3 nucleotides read TGTGCCAGCAGGCCCGACAGGGGGGGAGGCACAGATACGCAGTATTTT. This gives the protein CASRPDRGGGTDTQYF.

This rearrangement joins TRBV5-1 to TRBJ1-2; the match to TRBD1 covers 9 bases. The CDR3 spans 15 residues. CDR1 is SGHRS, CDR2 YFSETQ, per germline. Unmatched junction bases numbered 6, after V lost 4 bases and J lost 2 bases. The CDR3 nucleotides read TGCGCCAGCAGCCACTGGGACAGGGACAACTATGGCTACACCTTC. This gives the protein CASSHWDRDNYGYTF.

The CDR3 protein is CASSVFGGRSEQFF. CDR3 DNA: TGTGCCAGCAGCGTATTCGGTGGGCGTAGTGAGCAGTTCTTC. V is TRBV9 and J is TRBJ2-1; D gene ambiguous. This CDR3 spans 14 amino acids. Germline-derived CDR1 and CDR2 are SGDLS and YYNGEE. Trimming shortened V by 1 base and J by 9 bases, and 14 bases separated the two germline ends.

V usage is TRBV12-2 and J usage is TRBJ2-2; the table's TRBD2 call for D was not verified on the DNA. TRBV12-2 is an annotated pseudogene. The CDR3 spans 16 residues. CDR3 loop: CASRREEVWNTGELFF. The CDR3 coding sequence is TGTGCAAGTCGCCGCGAGGAGGTATGGAACACCGGGGAGCTGTTTTTT.

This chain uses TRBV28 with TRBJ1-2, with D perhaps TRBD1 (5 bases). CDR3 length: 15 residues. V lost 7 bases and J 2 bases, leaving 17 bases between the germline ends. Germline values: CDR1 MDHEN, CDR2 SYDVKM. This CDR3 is CASNPPTTENYGYTF. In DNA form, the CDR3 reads TGTGCCAGCAATCCACCAACGACAGAAAACTATGGCTACACCTTC.

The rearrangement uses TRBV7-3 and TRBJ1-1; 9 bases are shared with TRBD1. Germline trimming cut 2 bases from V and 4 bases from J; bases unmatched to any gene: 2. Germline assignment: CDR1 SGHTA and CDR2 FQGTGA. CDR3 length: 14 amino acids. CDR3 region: CASSLGTGSTEAFF. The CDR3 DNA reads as TGTGCCAGCAGCTTAGGGACAGGGAGCACTGAAGCTTTCTTT.

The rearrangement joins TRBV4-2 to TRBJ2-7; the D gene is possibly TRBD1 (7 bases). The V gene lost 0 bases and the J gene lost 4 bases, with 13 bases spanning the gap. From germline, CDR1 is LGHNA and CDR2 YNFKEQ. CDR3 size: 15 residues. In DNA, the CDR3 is TGTGCCAGCAGCCAAGATCCGGAGGGGGCATACGAGCAGTACTTC. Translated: CASSQDPEGAYEQYF.

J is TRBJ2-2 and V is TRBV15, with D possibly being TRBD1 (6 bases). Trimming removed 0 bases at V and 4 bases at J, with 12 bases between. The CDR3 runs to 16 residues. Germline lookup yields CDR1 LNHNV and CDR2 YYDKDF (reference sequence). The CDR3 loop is CATSRERAGVTGELFF. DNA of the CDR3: TGTGCCACCAGCAGAGAGAGGGCAGGGGTCACCGGGGAGCTGTTTTTT. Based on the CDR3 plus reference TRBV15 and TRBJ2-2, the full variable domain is DAMVIQNPRYQVTQFGKPVTLSCSQTLNHNVMYWYQQKSSQAPKLLFHYYDKDFNNEADTPDNFQSRRPNTSFCFLDIRSPGLGDTAMYLCATSRERAGVTGELFFGEGSRLTVL.

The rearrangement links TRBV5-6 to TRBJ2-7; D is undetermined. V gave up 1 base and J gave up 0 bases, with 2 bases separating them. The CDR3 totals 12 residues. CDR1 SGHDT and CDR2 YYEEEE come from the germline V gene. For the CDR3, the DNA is TGTGCCAGCAGCTTGCTCTCCTACGAGCAGTACTTC. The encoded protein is CASSLLSYEQYF.

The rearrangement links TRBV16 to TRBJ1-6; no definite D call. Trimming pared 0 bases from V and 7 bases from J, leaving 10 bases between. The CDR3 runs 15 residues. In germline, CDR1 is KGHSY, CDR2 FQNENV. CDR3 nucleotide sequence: TGTGCCAGCAGCCAATCAGTACCCCTAAATTCACCCCTCCACTTT. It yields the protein CASSQSVPLNSPLHF.

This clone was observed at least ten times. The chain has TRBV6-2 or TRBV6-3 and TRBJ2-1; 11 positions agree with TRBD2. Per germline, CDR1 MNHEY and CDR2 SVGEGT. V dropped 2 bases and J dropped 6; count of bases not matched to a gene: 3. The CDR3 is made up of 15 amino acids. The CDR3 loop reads CASSYATSGGNEQFF. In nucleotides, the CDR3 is TGTGCCAGCAGTTACGCCACTAGCGGGGGCAATGAGCAGTTCTTC.

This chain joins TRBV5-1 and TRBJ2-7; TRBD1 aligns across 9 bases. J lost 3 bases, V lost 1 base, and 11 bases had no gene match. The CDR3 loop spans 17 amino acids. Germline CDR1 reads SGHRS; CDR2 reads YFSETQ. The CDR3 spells CASSLRATGGEIYEQYF. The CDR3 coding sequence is TGCGCCAGCAGCTTGAGGGCTACAGGGGGCGAAATCTACGAGCAGTACTTC.

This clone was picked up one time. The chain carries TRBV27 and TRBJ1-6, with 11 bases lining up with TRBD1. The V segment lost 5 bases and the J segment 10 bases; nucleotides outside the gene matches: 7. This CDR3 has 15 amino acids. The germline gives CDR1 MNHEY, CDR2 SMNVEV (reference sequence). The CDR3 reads CASSSGGQGGSPLHF. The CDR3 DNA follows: TGTGCCAGCAGTAGCGGGGGACAGGGGGGCTCACCCCTCCACTTT.

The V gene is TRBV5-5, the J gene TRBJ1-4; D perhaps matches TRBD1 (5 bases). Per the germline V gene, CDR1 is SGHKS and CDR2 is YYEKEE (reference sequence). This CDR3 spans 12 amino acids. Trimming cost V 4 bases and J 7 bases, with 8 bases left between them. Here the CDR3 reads CASSTGAEKLFF. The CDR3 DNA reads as TGTGCCAGCAGCACAGGAGCTGAAAAACTGTTTTTT.

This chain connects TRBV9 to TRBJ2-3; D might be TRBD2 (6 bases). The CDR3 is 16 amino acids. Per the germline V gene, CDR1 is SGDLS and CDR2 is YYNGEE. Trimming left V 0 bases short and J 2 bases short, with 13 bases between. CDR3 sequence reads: CASSVGVAATTDTQYF. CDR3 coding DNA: TGTGCCAGCAGCGTAGGGGTAGCGGCGACCACAGATACGCAGTATTTT.